The present T cell receptor beta chain was sequenced within a study of cytomegalovirus exposure and HLA in healthy donors. Germline V gives CDR1 LNHNV, CDR2 YYDKDF (reference sequence). V shed 5 bases and J shed 4 bases, with 19 bases lying between them. The CDR3 has 16 residues. Primers included in the PCR were 60 Vbeta and 13 Jbeta primers. In the original analysis: Counted up in a later analysis, unique TCR beta chains came to approximately 77 million, with some 9.9 million shared. TCRdb's copy holds only in-frame clones and misses some; the assay was immunoSEQ multiplex PCR. V and J calls and clone size come straight from that table; D and trimming were deduced from the DNA. The sample consists of some 190,000 clones, about 85% of them appearing once.

The sample comprised PBMCs. The clonotype originates from a boy aged 2-15 years in good health and CMV-seronegative. V is TRBV15 and J is TRBJ2-3, with D perhaps matching TRBD1 (6 bases). CDR3 sequence (DNA): TGTGCCACCAGCGGACGAAAACAGGGTTGGTCAGATACGCAGTATTTT. It is translated as CATSGRKQGWSDTQYF.